This T cell receptor (beta chain) comes out of a study of post-analysis software for immune sequencing data. Background on the study: The cohort encompassed relapsing-remitting, secondary progressive and progressive-relapsing multiple sclerosis disease courses.

Carried by the TCR beta cDNA libraries were unique molecular identifiers. Input populations of roughly 0.95 to 10 million T cells gave rise to some 500,000 cDNA molecules. MiXCR was run by TCRdb on the PCR reads, yielding one entry per CDR3 protein. The data show about 430,000 distinct CDR3 sequences, 30% to 40% seen once. Study-wide points: Multiple sclerosis patients showed significantly lower normalized Chao1 diversity than controls did. Patients showed TRBV5-6, TRBV5-1 and TRBV20-1 among roughly 5 TRBV segments more frequent than in controls.

The CDR3 length is 15 residues. The germline V gene has CDR1 SEHNR and CDR2 FQNEAQ (reference sequence). V dropped 5 bases and J dropped 8; count of bases not matched to a gene: 11. In this sample, this clonotype turned up a few times. The antigen remains unidentified. The rearrangement uses TRBV7-9 and TRBJ2-1; 8 nucleotides line up with TRBD2. Sequencing was carried out using blood. The sequence derives from a girl aged 2-10 years with multiple sclerosis. As DNA, the CDR3 is TGTGCCAGCAGCCTAAGGACTAGCTTATTGGATGAGCAGTTCTTC. Residues: CASSLRTSLLDEQFF.